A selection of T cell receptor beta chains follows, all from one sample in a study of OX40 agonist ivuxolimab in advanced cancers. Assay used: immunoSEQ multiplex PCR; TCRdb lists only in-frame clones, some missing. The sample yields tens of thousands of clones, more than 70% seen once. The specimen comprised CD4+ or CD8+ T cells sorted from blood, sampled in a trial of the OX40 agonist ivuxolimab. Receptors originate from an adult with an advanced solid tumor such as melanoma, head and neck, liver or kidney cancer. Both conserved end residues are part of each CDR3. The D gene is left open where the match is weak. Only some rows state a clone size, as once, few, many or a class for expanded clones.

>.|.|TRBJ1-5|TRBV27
CASSSPREANQPQHF
TGTGCCAGCAGTTCCCCCCGGGAAGCAAATCAGCCCCAGCATTTT
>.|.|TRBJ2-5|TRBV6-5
CASSYSYGDQETQYF
TGTGCCAGCAGTTACTCGTACGGGGATCAAGAGACCCAGTACTTC
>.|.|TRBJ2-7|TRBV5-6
CASSLGTGQADRQYF
TGTGCCAGCAGCTTGGGAACCGGGCAAGCCGACAGGCAGTACTTC
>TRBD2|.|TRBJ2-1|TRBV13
CASSLALAGGNPNEQFF
TGTGCCAGCAGCTTAGCACTAGCGGGGGGAAACCCCAATGAGCAGTTCTTC
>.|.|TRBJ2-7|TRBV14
CASSQGLFSSYEQYF
TGTGCCAGCAGCCAAGGTTTATTTTCCTCCTACGAGCAGTACTTC
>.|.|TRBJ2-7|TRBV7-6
CASSLSQGMDEQYF
TGTGCCAGCAGCTTATCCCAGGGCATGGACGAGCAGTACTTC
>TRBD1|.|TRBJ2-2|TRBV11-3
CASGDRFSNTGELFF
TGTGCCAGCGGGGACAGATTTTCGAACACCGGGGAGCTGTTTTTT
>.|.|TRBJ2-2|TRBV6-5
CASSYSGGDTGELFF
TGTGCCAGCAGTTACTCGGGGGGAGACACCGGGGAGCTGTTTTTT
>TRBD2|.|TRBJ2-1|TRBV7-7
CASSLSGTSVLAEQFF
TGTGCCAGCAGCTTAAGTGGAACTAGCGTATTAGCGGAGCAGTTCTTC
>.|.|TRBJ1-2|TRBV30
CAWSSSTLDGDGYTF
TGTGCCTGGAGTTCTTCCACCTTAGATGGGGATGGCTACACCTTC
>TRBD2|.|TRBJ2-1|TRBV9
CASSGWGTSGHNEQFF
TGTGCCAGCAGCGGATGGGGGACTAGCGGACACAATGAGCAGTTCTTC
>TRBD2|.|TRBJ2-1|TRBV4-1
CASSHQAGVYNEQFF
TGCGCCAGCAGCCATCAAGCGGGAGTTTACAATGAGCAGTTCTTC
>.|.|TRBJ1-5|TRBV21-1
CASSPRDRGPDQPQHF
TGTGCCAGCAGCCCCCGGGACAGGGGGCCTGATCAGCCCCAGCATTTT
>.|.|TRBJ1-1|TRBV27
CASSPLRGFTEAFF
TGTGCCAGCAGTCCTCTCCGAGGGTTCACTGAAGCTTTCTTT
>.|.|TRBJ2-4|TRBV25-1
CASSVDSPKNIQYF
TGTGCCAGCAGTGTGGACAGCCCCAAAAACATTCAGTACTTC
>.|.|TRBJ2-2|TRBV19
CASSYLAGELFF
TGTGCCAGTAGTTATCTTGCCGGGGAGCTGTTTTTT
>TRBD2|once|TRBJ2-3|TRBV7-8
CASSFPRGAGSTDTQYF
TGTGCCAGCAGCTTTCCTCGGGGAGCGGGGAGCACAGATACGCAGTATTTT
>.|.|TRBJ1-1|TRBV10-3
CATVLGTEAFF
TGTGCCACCGTGCTGGGCACTGAAGCTTTCTTT
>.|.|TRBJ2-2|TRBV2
CASSRDILGELFF
TGTGCCAGCAGCCGGGACATCCTCGGGGAGCTGTTTTTT
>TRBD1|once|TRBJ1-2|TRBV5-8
CASSLTGVRGYTF
TGTGCCAGCAGCCTTACAGGGGTTCGAGGCTACACCTTC
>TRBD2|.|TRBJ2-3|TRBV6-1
CASSESSGSTDTQYF
TGTGCCAGCAGTGAATCTAGCGGGAGCACAGATACGCAGTATTTT
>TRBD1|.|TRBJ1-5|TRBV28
CASSDGTGANQPQHF
TGTGCCAGCAGTGATGGGACAGGGGCTAATCAGCCCCAGCATTTT
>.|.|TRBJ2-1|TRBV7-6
CASSLQGGRKEEQFF
TGTGCCAGCAGCCTCCAGGGAGGTAGAAAGGAGGAGCAGTTCTTC